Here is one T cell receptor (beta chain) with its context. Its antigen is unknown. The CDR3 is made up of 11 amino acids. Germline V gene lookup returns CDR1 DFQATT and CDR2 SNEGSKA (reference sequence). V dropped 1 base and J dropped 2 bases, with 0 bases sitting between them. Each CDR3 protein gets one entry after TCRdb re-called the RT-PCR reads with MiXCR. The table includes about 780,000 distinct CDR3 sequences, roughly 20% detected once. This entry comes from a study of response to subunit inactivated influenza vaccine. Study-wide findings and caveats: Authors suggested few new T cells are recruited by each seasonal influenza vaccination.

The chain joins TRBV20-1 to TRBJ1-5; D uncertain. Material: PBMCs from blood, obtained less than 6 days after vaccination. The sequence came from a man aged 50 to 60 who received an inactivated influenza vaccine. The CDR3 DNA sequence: TGCAGTGCTAGAGGCAATCAGCCCCAGCATTTT. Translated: CSARGNQPQHF.